Each of the 8 T cell receptor beta chains below was sequenced from the same sample in a study of blood T cell repertoires in COVID-19. Profiled with immunoSEQ multiplex PCR; TCRdb holds only in-frame clones, not every one. This table has 250,000 or so clones, roughly 88% appearing once. Material: peripheral blood. These receptor sequences come from a man older than 75 with acute or convalescent COVID-19.

This clone was observed once. J is TRBJ2-3 and V is TRBV3-1 (or the pseudogene TRBV3-2); 8 bases are a match to TRBD1. Germline V CDR1 and CDR2: LGHDT, YNNKEL (reference sequence). Germline trimming cut 3 bases from V and 0 bases from J; bases unmatched to any gene: 8. The CDR3 extends over 17 amino acids. CDR3 residues: CASSHNRDRHSTDTQYF. The CDR3 nucleotides read TGTGCCAGCAGCCACAACCGGGACAGGCATAGCACAGATACGCAGTATTTT.

The chain carries TRBV18 and TRBJ2-1; D perhaps matches TRBD2 (5 bases). The V end lost 1 base, the J end lost 0 bases, and 10 bases lay between the germline ends. CDR3 length equals 16 residues. Per germline, CDR1 KGHSH and CDR2 LQKENI. The CDR3 bases are TGTGCCAGCTCACCACAGGATGGGAGCTCCTACAATGAGCAGTTCTTC. Its protein is CASSPQDGSSYNEQFF. Full variable domain (remainder filled in from reference TRBV18 and TRBJ2-1): NAGVMQNPRHLVRRRGQEARLRCSPMKGHSHVYWYRQLPEEGLKFMVYLQKENIIDESGMPKERFSAEFPKEGPSILRIQQVVRGDSAAYFCASSPQDGSSYNEQFFGPGTRLTVL.

This chain joins TRBV7-9 and TRBJ2-5; 9 nucleotides agree with TRBD1. Germline CDR1 is SEHNR and CDR2 is FQNEAQ (reference sequence). This CDR3 spans 16 amino acids. V lost 4 bases, J lost 4 bases, and 10 bases stayed unmatched. CDR3 DNA sequence: TGTGCCAGCAGCTCTGGTTTGGGGACAGGGTCAGAGACCCAGTACTTC. This encodes CASSSGLGTGSETQYF.

J is TRBJ1-1 and V is TRBV5-1, with D maybe TRBD1 (6 bases). V lost 2 bases to trimming and J lost 4 bases, with 15 bases between them. The germline V gene encodes CDR1 SGHRS and CDR2 YFSETQ. This CDR3 has 15 amino acids. The CDR3 nucleotides read TGCGCCAGCAGCTTCGGGACACCCGGGGCCACTGAAGCTTTCTTT. As protein: CASSFGTPGATEAFF.

This chain connects TRBV7-2 to TRBJ2-5, with unresolved D. CDR1 and CDR2 (germline): SGHTA, FQGNSA. Trimming removed 1 base at V and 2 bases at J, with 5 bases between. The CDR3 covers 13 residues. The CDR3 loop reads CASSLELQETQYF. The CDR3 DNA reads TGTGCCAGCAGCTTAGAACTTCAAGAGACCCAGTACTTC.

The chain recombines TRBV28 with TRBJ1-6; 7 bases line up with TRBD1. The CDR3 extends over 16 amino acids. V shed 6 bases, J shed 9 bases, and the junction held 14 bases outside the gene matches. The germline V gene encodes CDR1 MDHEN and CDR2 SYDVKM. The CDR3 DNA sequence: TGTGCCAGCAGCTACTCCACAGGGGTCGTGGGTTCACCCCTCCACTTT. Protein product: CASSYSTGVVGSPLHF.

This clone was seen just once. The chain recombines TRBV11-2 with TRBJ1-1; TRBD1 matches 8 bases. In germline, CDR1 is SGHAT, CDR2 FQNNGV. V was clipped by 2 bases and J by 5 bases; unmatched bases: 4. This CDR3 has 14 residues. The DNA for the CDR3 is TGTGCCAGCAGCTTACAGGGGGCGCTGACTGAAGCTTTCTTT. Protein product: CASSLQGALTEAFF.

The chain employs TRBV5-1 and TRBJ2-5; 8 bases match TRBD1. The CDR3 runs to 16 residues. Germline V gene sequence: CDR1 SGHRS, CDR2 YFSETQ. The V gene end was trimmed by 4 bases and the J gene end by 0 bases; junction bases not matched to a gene: 8. The CDR3 protein is CASSDTRQGHQETQYF. The CDR3, as DNA: TGCGCCAGCAGCGACACCCGACAGGGGCACCAAGAGACCCAGTACTTC. Using reference TRBV5-1 and TRBJ2-5 for the parts outside the CDR3, the full variable domain is KAGVTQTPRYLIKTRGQQVTLSCSPISGHRSVSWYQQTPGQGLQFLFEYFSETQRNKGNFPGRFSGRQFSNSRSEMNVSTLELGDSALYLCASSDTRQGHQETQYFGPGTRLLVL.